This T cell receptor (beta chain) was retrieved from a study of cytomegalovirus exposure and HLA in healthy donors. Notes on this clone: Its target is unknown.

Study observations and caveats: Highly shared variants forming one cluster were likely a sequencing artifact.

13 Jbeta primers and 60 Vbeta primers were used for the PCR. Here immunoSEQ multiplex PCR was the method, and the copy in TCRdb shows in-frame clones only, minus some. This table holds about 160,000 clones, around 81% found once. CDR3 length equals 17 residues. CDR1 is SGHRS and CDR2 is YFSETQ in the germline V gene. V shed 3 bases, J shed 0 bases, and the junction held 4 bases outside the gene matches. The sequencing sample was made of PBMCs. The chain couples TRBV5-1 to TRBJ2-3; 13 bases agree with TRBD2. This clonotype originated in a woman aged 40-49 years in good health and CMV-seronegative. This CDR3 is CASSSGTSGISTDTQYF. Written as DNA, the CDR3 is TGCGCCAGCAGCTCAGGGACTAGCGGGATAAGCACAGATACGCAGTATTTT.